The 7 T cell receptor beta chains listed next were all sequenced from one sample in a study of technical replicates of blood from a handful of donors. Only in-frame clones appear in the TCRdb table, and some are missing; sequencing was by immunoSEQ multiplex PCR. The profile shows approximately 88,000 clones, around 96% of them singletons. Sequencing was carried out using T cells isolated from PBMCs. The receptors originated from a human donor in good health.

The chain recombines TRBV4-2 with TRBJ2-1, with 13 bases lining up with TRBD2. Germline assignment: CDR1 LGHNA and CDR2 YNFKEQ. The junction had 1 base not matched to a gene; V was cut back by 3 bases and J by 5 bases. This CDR3 has 15 residues. CDR3 amino acids: CASSHGTSGNNEQFF. DNA of the CDR3: TGTGCCAGCAGCCATGGGACTAGCGGGAACAATGAGCAGTTCTTC.

V and J are TRBV15 and TRBJ2-1, with 8 nucleotides matching TRBD1. Germline values: CDR1 LNHNV, CDR2 YYDKDF (reference sequence). J was trimmed by 4 bases and V by 5 bases; bases with no gene match: 4. The CDR3 is 14 residues long. The CDR3: CATSLRGPYNEQFF. The CDR3 DNA follows: TGTGCCACCAGCCTCAGGGGGCCGTACAATGAGCAGTTCTTC.

The chain joins TRBV2 to TRBJ2-5; TRBD2 is a possible D gene (6 bases). V lost 5 bases and J 1 base, leaving 11 bases between the germline ends. CDR3 length equals 14 residues. CDR1 and CDR2 from the germline V gene are SNHLY and FYNNEI. CDR3 region: CASSRLVPQETQYF. The CDR3 DNA is TGTGCCAGCAGTCGACTAGTCCCCCAAGAGACCCAGTACTTC.

V is TRBV5-1 and J is TRBJ2-1, with D hard to call. Deletions cut 2 bases from V and 0 bases from J, with 9 bases between. CDR1 and CDR2 (germline): SGHRS, YFSETQ. The CDR3 loop spans 15 amino acids. The CDR3 is CASSLTLTSYNEQFF. The CDR3 DNA follows: TGCGCCAGCAGCTTAACGCTAACCTCCTACAATGAGCAGTTCTTC.

Notes on this clone: Other DNA sequences in this sample translate to the same CDR3. The V and J genes are TRBV6-5 and TRBJ1-1; TRBD1 aligns across 7 bases. Trimming at V came to 6 bases and at J to 4 bases, leaving 2 bases not matched to a gene. Germline loops: CDR1 MNHEY, CDR2 SVGAGI. The CDR3 totals 12 residues. In DNA form, the CDR3 reads TGTGCCAGCAGCCCAGGGGGCACTGAAGCTTTCTTT. Encoded protein: CASSPGGTEAFF.

V gene TRBV19 combines with J gene TRBJ1-1; TRBD1 matches at 10 bases. Per germline, CDR1 LNHDA and CDR2 SQIVND (reference sequence). The CDR3 contains 13 residues. V lost 7 bases, J lost 7 bases, and 6 bases stayed unmatched. The CDR3 loop reads CASTHGTGVEAFF. In DNA form, the CDR3 reads TGTGCCAGTACCCACGGGACAGGGGTTGAAGCTTTCTTT.

The chain has TRBV25-1 and TRBJ1-1, with no clear D. V lost 5 bases and J lost 1, with 8 bases in between. CDR3 length equals 13 residues. Germline loops: CDR1 MGHDK, CDR2 SYGVNS. CDR3 amino acids: CASSPQKNTEAFF. As DNA, the CDR3 is TGTGCCAGCAGTCCCCAGAAGAACACTGAAGCTTTCTTT.